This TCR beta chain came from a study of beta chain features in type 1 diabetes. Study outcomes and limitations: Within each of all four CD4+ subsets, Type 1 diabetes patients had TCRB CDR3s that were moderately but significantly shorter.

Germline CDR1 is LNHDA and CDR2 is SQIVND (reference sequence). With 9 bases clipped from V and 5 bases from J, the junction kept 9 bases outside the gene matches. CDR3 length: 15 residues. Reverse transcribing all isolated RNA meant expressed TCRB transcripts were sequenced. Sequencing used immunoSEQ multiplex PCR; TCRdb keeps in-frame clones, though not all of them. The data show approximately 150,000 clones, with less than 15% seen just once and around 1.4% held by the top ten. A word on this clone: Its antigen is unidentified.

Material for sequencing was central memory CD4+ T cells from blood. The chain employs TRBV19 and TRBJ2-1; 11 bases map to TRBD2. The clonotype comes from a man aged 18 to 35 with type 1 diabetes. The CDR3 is CASLRLAGGHNEQFF. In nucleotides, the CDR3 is TGTGCCAGCCTGCGCCTAGCGGGGGGTCACAATGAGCAGTTCTTC.